These T cell receptor beta chains were read from a single sample in a study of monozygotic twins with inflammatory bowel disease. No DNA is given; TCRdb re-called the 5' RACE reads and lists each CDR3 protein once. The sample totals around 150,000 distinct CDR3 sequences; its top ten clones hold 2.8%. What was sequenced was blood. The receptors derive from a human donor with ulcerative colitis or Crohn's disease, or a healthy co-twin of an affected twin (not recorded which). CDR3s include the opening cysteine and the closing phenylalanine or tryptophan.

cdr3_length	v_call	j_call	cdr3_aa
15	TRBV12-3/TRBV12-4	TRBJ2-1	CASSPRVAGGHEQFF
15	TRBV10-3	TRBJ2-3	CAISETGTSTDTQYF
17	TRBV10-3	TRBJ2-1	CAISEGRRLAGEDEQFF
18	TRBV20-1	TRBJ1-4	CSAILDREGAATNEKLFF
16	TRBV27	TRBJ2-7	CASSLSWLRSRYEQYF
11	TRBV15	TRBJ2-3	CATSREQAQYF
15	TRBV9	TRBJ1-5	CASSVSAATNQPQHF
19	TRBV10-3	TRBJ2-1	CAISGTGGRDQSSYNEQFF
14	TRBV7-6	TRBJ1-5	CVSSFGQGNQPQHF
14	TRBV5-4	TRBJ2-2	CASTLAGQTGELFF
17	TRBV19	TRBJ2-1	CASSIENEAYSYNEQFF
15	TRBV5-1	TRBJ2-7	CASSLVGLGPGEQYF
16	TRBV4-1	TRBJ2-7	CASSQQGSGSSYEQYF
16	TRBV5-4	TRBJ1-4	CASAQQGGPTNEKLFF
13	TRBV10-3	TRBJ2-3	CAISESRPDTQYF
15	TRBV6-4	TRBJ2-1	CASSDSAGGGGEQFF
15	TRBV7-6	TRBJ2-2	CASSPRLANTGELFF
13	TRBV27	TRBJ2-3	CASSLGNTDTQYF
15	TRBV5-1	TRBJ2-1	CASSLGVLLYNEQFF
18	TRBV24-1	TRBJ1-5	CATLNRWDVPREAQPQHF